The text below deals with one T cell receptor beta chain. Its antigen is unknown. The data derive from a study of cytomegalovirus exposure and HLA in healthy donors. Study findings and constraints: Later analysis placed DRB1 highest and HLA-C lowest in TCR association rates, which differed by HLA locus. Researchers left out some V segments, among them TRBV6-2 and TRBV6-3, as indistinguishable.

Primers for the PCR totalled 60 Vbeta and 13 Jbeta. TCRdb's table, derived via immunoSEQ multiplex PCR, lists solely in-frame clones and lacks some. The data contain more than 85,000 clones, 79% of them singletons. Looked up from germline, CDR1 is LNHDA and CDR2 is SQIVND (reference sequence). Trimming at V came to 5 bases and at J to 10 bases, leaving 9 bases not matched to a gene. This CDR3 contains 13 residues. This clonotype was sampled from a male donor in good health and CMV-seropositive. The chain recombines TRBV19 with TRBJ1-2, with 8 bases aligning to TRBD1. Sequencing was done on a sample of PBMCs. This CDR3 is CASSFRTGSNYTF. The DNA of the CDR3 is TGTGCCAGTAGTTTTAGGACAGGGAGCAACTACACCTTC.